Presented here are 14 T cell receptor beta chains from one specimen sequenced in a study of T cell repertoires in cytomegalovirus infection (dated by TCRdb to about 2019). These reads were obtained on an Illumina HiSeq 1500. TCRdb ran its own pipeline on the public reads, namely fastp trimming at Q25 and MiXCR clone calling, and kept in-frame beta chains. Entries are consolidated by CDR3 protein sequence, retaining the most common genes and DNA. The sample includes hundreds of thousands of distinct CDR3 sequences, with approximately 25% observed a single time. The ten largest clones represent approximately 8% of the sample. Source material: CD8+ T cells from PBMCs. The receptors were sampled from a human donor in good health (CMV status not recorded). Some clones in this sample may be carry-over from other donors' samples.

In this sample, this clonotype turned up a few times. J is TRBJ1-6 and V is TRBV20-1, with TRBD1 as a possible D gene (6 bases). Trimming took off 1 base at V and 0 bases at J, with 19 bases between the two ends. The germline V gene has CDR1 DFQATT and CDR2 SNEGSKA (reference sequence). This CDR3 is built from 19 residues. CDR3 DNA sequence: TGCAGTGCTAGAGGGGGGGGCCACCCTCCGAGCTCCTATAATTCACCCCTCCACTTT. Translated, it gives CSARGGGHPPSSYNSPLHF.

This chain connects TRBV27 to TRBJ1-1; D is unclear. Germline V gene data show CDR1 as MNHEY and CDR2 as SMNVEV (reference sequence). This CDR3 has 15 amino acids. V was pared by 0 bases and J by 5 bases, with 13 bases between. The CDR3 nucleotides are TGTGCCAGCAGTTTATCGGCGGGCGTATGGACTGAAGCTTTCTTT. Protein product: CASSLSAGVWTEAFF.

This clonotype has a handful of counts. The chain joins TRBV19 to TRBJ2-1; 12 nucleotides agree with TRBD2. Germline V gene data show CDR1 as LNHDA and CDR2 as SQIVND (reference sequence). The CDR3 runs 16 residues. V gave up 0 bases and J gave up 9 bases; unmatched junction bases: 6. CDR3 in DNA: TGTGCCAGTAGTATAGATCACGGACTAGCGGGGCGTGAGCAGTTCTTC. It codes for CASSIDHGLAGREQFF.

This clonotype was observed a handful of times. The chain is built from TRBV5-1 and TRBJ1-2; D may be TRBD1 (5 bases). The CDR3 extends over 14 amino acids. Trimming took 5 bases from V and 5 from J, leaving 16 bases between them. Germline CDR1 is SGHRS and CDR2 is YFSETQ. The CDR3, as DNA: TGCGCCAGCAGAGAAGAGGGCAGGGAATATGGCTACACCTTC. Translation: CASREEGREYGYTF. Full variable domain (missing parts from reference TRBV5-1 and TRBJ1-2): KAGVTQTPRYLIKTRGQQVTLSCSPISGHRSVSWYQQTPGQGLQFLFEYFSETQRNKGNFPGRFSGRQFSNSRSEMNVSTLELGDSALYLCASREEGREYGYTFGSGTRLTVV.

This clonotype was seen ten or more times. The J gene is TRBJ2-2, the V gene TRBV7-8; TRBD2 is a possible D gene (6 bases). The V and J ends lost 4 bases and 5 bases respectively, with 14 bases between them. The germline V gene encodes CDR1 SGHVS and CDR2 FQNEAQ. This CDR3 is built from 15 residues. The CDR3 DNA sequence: TGTGCCAGCAGCTGGCGGGACGACCAAACCGGGGAGCTGTTTTTT. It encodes CASSWRDDQTGELFF. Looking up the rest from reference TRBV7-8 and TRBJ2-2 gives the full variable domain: GAGVSQSPRYKVAKRGQDVALRCDPISGHVSLFWYQQALGQGPEFLTYFQNEAQLDKSGLPSDRFFAERPEGSVSTLKIQRTQQEDSAVYLCASSWRDDQTGELFFGEGSRLTVL.

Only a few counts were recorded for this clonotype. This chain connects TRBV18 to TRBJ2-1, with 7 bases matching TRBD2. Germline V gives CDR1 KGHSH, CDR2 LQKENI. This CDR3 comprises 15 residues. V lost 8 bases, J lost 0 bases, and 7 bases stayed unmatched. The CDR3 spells CASEQERDSYNEQFF. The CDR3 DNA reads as TGTGCCAGCGAACAGGAGCGGGACTCCTACAATGAGCAGTTCTTC.

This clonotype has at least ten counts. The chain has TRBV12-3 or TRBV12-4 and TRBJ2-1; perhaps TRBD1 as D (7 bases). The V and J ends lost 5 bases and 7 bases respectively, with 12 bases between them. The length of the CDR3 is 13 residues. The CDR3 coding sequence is TGTGCCAGCAGTGCTGCAGGGGGGAATGAGCAGTTCTTC. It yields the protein CASSAAGGNEQFF.

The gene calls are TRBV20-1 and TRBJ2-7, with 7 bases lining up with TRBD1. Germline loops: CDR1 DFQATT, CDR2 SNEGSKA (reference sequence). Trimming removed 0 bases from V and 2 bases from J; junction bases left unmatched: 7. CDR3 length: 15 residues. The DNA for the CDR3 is TGCAGTGCTAGAGATAATAGGGGGCAAGCCTACGAGCAGTACTTC. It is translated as CSARDNRGQAYEQYF.

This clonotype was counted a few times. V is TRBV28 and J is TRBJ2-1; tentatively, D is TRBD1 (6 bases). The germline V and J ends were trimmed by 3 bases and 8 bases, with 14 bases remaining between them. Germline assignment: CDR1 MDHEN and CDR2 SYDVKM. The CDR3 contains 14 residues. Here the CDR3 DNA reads TGTGCCAGCAGTTTCGTTAGACAGGTCGATGAGCAGTTCTTC. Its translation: CASSFVRQVDEQFF. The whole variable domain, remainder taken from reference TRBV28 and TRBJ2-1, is DVKVTQSSRYLVKRTGEKVFLECVQDMDHENMFWYRQDPGLGLRLIYFSYDVKMKEKGDIPEGYSVSREKKERFSLILESASTNQTSMYLCASSFVRQVDEQFFGPGTRLTVL.

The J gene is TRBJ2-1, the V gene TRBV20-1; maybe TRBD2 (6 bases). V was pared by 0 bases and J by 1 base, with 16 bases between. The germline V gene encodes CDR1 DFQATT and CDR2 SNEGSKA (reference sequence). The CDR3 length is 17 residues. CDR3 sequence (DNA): TGCAGTGCTAGAGATGAACCGGGACTCCTTTCCTACAATGAGCAGTTCTTC. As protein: CSARDEPGLLSYNEQFF.

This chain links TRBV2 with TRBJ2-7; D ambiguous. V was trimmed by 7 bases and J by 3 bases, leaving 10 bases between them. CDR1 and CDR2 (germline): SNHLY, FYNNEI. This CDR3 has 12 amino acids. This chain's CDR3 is CASKGSLYEQYV. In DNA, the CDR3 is TGTGCCAGCAAGGGTTCCCTCTACGAGCAGTACGTC.

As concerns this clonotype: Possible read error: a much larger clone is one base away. The CDR3, as DNA: TGCGCCAACAGTGAGTCGCGGGAAGAAGCTTTCTTT. Protein product: CANSESREEAFF. This chain links TRBV10-2 with TRBJ1-1; the D is unclear. The CDR3 is 12 amino acids. Germline V gives CDR1 WSHSY, CDR2 SAAADI.

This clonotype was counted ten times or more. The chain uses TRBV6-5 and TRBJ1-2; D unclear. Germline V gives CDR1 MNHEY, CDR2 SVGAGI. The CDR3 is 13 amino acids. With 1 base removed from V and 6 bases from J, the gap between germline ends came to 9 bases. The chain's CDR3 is CASSYFLGDGYTF. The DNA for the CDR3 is TGTGCCAGCAGTTACTTCCTTGGGGATGGCTACACCTTC.

CDR3: CASSLRTPPDEQYF. As DNA, the CDR3 is TGTGCCAGCAGCTTAAGGACCCCCCCGGACGAGCAGTACTTC. The V and J genes are TRBV7-6 and TRBJ2-7; D is unresolved. Trimming took off 2 bases at V and 5 bases at J, with 13 bases between the two ends. Germline loops: CDR1 SGHVS, CDR2 FNYEAQ. The CDR3 runs 14 residues.